This TCR beta chain emerged from a study of vaccination and CD4 T cells after COVID-19. Study in general: Cells were stimulated with overlapping spike peptides from SARS-CoV-2, HCoV-NL63, HCoV-OC43 and HCoV-229E.

As to treatment: approximately nine-day PBMC culture with coronavirus spike peptide pools or control peptides (ViraFEST assay). From germline, CDR1 is SGHTA and CDR2 FQGTGA. The CDR3 loop spans 13 amino acids. The V end was cut by 5 bases, the J end by 2 bases, with 9 bases between. Study-level findings and limits: Of the reactive clones in convalescent patients, a median about 90% showed up only post-vaccination.

CD4+ T cells that had been cultured provided DNA sequenced with the Oncomine TCR Beta short-read assay. The source of extracted genomic DNA was cultured CD4+ T cells. From the PCR reads, TCRdb called clonotypes with MiXCR, one entry per CDR3 protein. This table has 11,000 or so distinct CDR3 sequences, less than 70% appearing once. This clonotype was detected a few times. What it recognizes is unknown. This receptor was obtained from a human donor who had recovered from COVID-19. This chain links TRBV7-3 with TRBJ2-5; D ambiguous. Sequencing used CD4+ T cells from blood, cultured in vitro. The CDR3 DNA reads as TGTGCCAGCAGCCGGTCCCCTCAAGAGACCCAGTACTTC. Translation: CASSRSPQETQYF.